This TCR beta chain was sequenced in a study of T-cell reconstitution after alpha-beta-depleted transplantation in children. The J segment lost 4 bases and the V segment lost 2 bases, leaving 5 bases of the junction unmatched. Germline assignment: CDR1 LGHNA and CDR2 YNFKEQ. The CDR3 is 16 amino acids. This clonotype was observed many times. Its target is unknown. The TCRbeta library was prepared with unique molecular identifiers. TCRdb called the PCR reads again in MiXCR, with one record for every CDR3 protein. Of 100,000 to 120,000 distinct CDR3 sequences in the sample, 5.5% to 7% were seen once. Study-level results: The main origin of T-cell counts and diversity one year after transplant was newly produced T cells.

Material: PBMCs, mostly from graft donor cells, obtained 360 days after TCRalphabeta/CD19-depleted stem cell transplant. V is TRBV4-2 and J is TRBJ2-1; 10 bases align to TRBD2. The clonotype was recovered from a male patient between 2 and 10 years old who had a stem cell transplant for acute lymphoblastic leukemia, so the T cells may come from the graft donor. CDR3 sequence reads: CASSQRSGGGYNEQFF. DNA for the CDR3: TGTGCCAGCAGCCAAAGGAGCGGGGGGGGTTACAATGAGCAGTTCTTC.